This TCR beta chain was recorded in a study of cytomegalovirus exposure and HLA in healthy donors. Findings of the study overall: Among the CMV-associated chains, a few were confirmed in vitro as specific for CMV antigens.

As for this clone: Its matching antigen is unknown.

Generated by immunoSEQ multiplex PCR, the TCRdb table keeps only in-frame clones and is missing some. Of 250,000 to 400,000 clones detected, over 75% appear once; the ten largest clones hold approximately 0.96%. The sequence was obtained from a man aged 30 to 45 in good health and CMV-seronegative. Sequenced input: PBMCs.

The CDR3 nucleotides are TGTGCCAGCAGCACGGAGCCGGGACTAGTCAACAATGAGCAGTTCTTC. Amino acid sequence: CASSTEPGLVNNEQFF. The chain uses TRBV7-2 and TRBJ2-1; 8 nucleotides agree with TRBD2. The CDR3 extends over 16 amino acids. V shed 5 bases and J 5 bases; nucleotides not matched to a gene: 11. Per the germline V gene, CDR1 is SGHTA and CDR2 is FQGNSA.